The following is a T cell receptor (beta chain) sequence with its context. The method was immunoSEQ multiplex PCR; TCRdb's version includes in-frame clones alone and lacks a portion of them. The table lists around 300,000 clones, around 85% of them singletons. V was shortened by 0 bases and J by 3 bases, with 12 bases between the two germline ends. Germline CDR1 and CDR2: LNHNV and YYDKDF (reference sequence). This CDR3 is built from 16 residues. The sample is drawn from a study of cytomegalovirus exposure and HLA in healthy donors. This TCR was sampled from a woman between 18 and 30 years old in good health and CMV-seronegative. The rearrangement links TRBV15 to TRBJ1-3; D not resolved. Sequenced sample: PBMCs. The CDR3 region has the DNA TGTGCCACCAGCAGAGATAGCTCCCTCCTTGGAAACACCATATATTTT. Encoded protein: CATSRDSSLLGNTIYF.